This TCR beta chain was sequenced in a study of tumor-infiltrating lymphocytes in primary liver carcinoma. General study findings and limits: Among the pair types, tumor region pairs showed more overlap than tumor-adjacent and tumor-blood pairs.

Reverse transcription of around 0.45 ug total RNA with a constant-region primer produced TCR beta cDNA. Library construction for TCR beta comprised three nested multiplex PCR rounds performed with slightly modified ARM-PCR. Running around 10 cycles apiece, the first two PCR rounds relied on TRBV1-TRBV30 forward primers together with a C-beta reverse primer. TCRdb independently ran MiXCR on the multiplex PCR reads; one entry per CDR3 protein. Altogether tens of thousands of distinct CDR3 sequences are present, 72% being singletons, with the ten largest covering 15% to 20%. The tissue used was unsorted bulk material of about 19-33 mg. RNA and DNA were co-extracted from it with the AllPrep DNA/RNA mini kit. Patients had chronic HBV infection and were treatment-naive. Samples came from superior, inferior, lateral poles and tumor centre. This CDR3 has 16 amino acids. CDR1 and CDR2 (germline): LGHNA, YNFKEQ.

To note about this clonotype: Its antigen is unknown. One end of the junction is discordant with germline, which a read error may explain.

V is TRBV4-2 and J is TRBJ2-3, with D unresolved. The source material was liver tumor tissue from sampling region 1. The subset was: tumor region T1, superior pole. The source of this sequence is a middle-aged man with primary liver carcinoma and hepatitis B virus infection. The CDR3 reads CASSQDKVQGSDTQYF. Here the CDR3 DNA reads TGTGCCAGCAGCCAAGATAAGGTGCAAGGGTCAGATACGCAATATTTT.